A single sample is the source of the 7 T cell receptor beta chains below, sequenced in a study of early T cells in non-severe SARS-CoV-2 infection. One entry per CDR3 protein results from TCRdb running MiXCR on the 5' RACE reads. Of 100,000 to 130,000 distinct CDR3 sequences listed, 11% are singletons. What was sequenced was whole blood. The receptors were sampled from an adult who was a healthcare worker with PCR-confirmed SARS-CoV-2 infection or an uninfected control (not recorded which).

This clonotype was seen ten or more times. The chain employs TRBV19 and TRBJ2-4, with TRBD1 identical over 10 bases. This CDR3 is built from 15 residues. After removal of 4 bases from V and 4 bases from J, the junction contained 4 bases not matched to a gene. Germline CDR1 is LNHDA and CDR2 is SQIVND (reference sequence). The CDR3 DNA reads TGTGCCAGTAGTACAAAGGGACAGGGGAAAAACATTCAGTACTTC. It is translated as CASSTKGQGKNIQYF.

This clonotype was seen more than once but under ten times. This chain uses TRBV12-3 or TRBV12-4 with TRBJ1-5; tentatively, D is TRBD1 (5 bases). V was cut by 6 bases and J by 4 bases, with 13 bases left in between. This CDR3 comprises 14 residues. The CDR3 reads CASSHDSGNQPQHF. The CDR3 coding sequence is TGTGCCAGCAGCCACGACAGCGGGAATCAGCCCCAGCATTTT.

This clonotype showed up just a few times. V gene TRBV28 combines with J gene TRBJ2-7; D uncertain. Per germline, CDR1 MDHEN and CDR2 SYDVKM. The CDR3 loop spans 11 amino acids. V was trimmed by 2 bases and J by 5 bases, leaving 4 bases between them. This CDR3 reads CASSLRDEQYF. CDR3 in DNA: TGTGCCAGCAGTTTACGGGACGAGCAGTACTTC. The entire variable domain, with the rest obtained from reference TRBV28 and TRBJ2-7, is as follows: DVKVTQSSRYLVKRTGEKVFLECVQDMDHENMFWYRQDPGLGLRLIYFSYDVKMKEKGDIPEGYSVSREKKERFSLILESASTNQTSMYLCASSLRDEQYFGPGTRLTVT.

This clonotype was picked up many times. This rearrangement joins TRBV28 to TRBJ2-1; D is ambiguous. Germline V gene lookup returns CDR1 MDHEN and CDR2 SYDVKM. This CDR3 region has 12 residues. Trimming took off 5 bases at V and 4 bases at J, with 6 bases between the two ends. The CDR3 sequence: CASSPRYNEQFF. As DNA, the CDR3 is TGTGCCAGCAGTCCCAGATACAATGAGCAGTTCTTC.

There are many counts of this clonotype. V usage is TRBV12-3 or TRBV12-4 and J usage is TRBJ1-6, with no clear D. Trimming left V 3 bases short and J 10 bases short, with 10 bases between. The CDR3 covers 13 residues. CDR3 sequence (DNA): TGTGCCAGCAGTTTCGATACGCGCTCACCCCTCCACTTT. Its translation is CASSFDTRSPLHF.

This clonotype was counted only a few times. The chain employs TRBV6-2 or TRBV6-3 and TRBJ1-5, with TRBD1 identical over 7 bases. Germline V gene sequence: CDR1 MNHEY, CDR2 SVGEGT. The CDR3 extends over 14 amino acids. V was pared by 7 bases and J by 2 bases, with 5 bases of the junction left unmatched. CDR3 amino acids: CASNRGVGNQPQHF. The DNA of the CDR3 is TGTGCCAGCAACAGGGGTGTTGGCAATCAGCCCCAGCATTTT.

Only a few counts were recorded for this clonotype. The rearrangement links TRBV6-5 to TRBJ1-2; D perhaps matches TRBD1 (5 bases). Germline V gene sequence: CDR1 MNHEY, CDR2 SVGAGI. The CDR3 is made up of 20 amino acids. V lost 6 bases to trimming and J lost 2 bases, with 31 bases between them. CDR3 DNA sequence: TGTGCCAGCAGACCACCTGGATCGTTATTACAGGCCGTTCTCAACTATGGCTACACCTTC. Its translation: CASRPPGSLLQAVLNYGYTF.